This T cell receptor (beta chain) is from a study of blood T cell repertoires in COVID-19. Clones were sequenced by immunoSEQ multiplex PCR, and TCRdb holds only the in-frame ones, with some missing. The profile shows almost 200,000 clones, 86% of them singletons. V shed 5 bases and J 3 bases; nucleotides not matched to a gene: 5. This CDR3 contains 13 residues. Looked up from germline, CDR1 is SGHRS and CDR2 is YFSETQ. Sequencing was performed on peripheral blood. This chain joins TRBV5-1 and TRBJ2-7, with 7 bases lining up with TRBD1. This TCR derives from a woman in her seventies with acute or convalescent COVID-19. The CDR3 DNA follows: TGCGCCAGCAGTCCTGGGGACAGCTACGAGCAGTACTTC. Protein: CASSPGDSYEQYF.